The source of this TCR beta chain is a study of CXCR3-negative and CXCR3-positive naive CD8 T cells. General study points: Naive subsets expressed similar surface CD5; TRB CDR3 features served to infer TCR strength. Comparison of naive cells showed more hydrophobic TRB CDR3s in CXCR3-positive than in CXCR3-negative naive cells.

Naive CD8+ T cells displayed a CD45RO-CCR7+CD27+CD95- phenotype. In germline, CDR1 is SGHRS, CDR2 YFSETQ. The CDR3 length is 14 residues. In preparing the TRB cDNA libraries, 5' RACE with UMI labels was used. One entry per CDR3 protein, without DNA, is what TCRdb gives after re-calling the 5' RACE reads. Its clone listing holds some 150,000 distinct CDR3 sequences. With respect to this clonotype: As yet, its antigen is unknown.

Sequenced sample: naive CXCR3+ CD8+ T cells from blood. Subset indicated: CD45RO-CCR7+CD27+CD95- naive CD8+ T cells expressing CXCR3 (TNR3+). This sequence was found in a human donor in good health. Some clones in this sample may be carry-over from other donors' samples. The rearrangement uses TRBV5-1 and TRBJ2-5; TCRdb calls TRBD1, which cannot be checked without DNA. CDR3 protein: CASSAGQFQETQYF. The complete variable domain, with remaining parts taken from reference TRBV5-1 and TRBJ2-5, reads KAGVTQTPRYLIKTRGQQVTLSCSPISGHRSVSWYQQTPGQGLQFLFEYFSETQRNKGNFPGRFSGRQFSNSRSEMNVSTLELGDSALYLCASSAGQFQETQYFGPGTRLLVL.